Shown below are 26 T cell receptor beta chains from a single sample sequenced in a study of blood T cell repertoires in COVID-19. Assay used: immunoSEQ multiplex PCR; TCRdb lists only in-frame clones, some missing. The sample yields roughly 150,000 clones, roughly 79% seen once. Sample: peripheral blood. The receptors stem from a man in his fifties with active or convalescent COVID-19.

V is TRBV7-9 and J is TRBJ2-5; the match to TRBD2 covers 8 bases. The V and J ends lost 8 bases and 5 bases, in that order; junction bases with no gene match: 4. Per the germline V gene, CDR1 is SEHNR and CDR2 is FQNEAQ (reference sequence). This CDR3 is built from 12 residues. DNA for the CDR3: TGTGCCAGCTCCCCTAGCGGGGAGACCCAGTACTTC. This codes for CASSPSGETQYF.

The chain recombines TRBV5-4 with TRBJ2-3; 12 bases agree with TRBD2. Unmatched junction bases numbered 2, after V lost 1 base and J lost 5 bases. The CDR3 consists of 15 residues. The V gene's germline CDR1 is SGHNT and CDR2 YYREEE (reference sequence). The CDR3 is CASSLRLAGVDTQYF. Here the CDR3 DNA reads TGTGCCAGCAGCTTGAGACTAGCGGGAGTAGATACGCAGTATTTT.

This clone was seen only once. The CDR3 loop is CASSQGQRDEQYF. CDR3 in DNA: TGTGCCAGCAGCCAAGGCCAGCGGGACGAGCAGTACTTC. The chain is built from TRBV3-1 (or the pseudogene TRBV3-2) and TRBJ2-7; D is possibly TRBD2 (6 bases). CDR1 and CDR2 from the germline V gene are LGHDT and YNNKEL (reference sequence). Trimming removed 1 base from V and 5 bases from J, with 9 bases in between. This CDR3 has 13 residues.

The chain couples TRBV19 to TRBJ2-3; TRBD2 matches at 8 bases. Trimming took 6 bases from V and 6 from J; bases not matched to a gene: 11. This CDR3 comprises 15 residues. Germline V gene data show CDR1 as LNHDA and CDR2 as SQIVND (reference sequence). This CDR3 reads CASRPPGGAWDTQYF. In DNA, the CDR3 is TGTGCCAGTAGGCCACCCGGGGGGGCCTGGGATACGCAGTATTTT.

J is TRBJ2-7 and V is TRBV7-9, with TRBD2 matching over 8 bases. Trimming cost V 0 bases and J 5 bases; bases outside gene matches: 9. The CDR3 has 16 residues. The germline gives CDR1 SEHNR, CDR2 FQNEAQ (reference sequence). This CDR3 is CASSLALGTRDDEQYF. The CDR3 nucleotides read TGTGCCAGCAGCTTAGCGCTTGGGACTAGAGATGACGAGCAGTACTTC.

J is TRBJ2-7 and V is TRBV3-1 (or the pseudogene TRBV3-2); TRBD2 is a possible D gene (6 bases). The ends were cut back, 0 bases at V and 5 bases at J, with 11 bases in the middle. The germline gives CDR1 LGHDT, CDR2 YNNKEL (reference sequence). This CDR3 comprises 14 residues. DNA of the CDR3: TGTGCCAGCAGCCAAGATTTTCGGGGGAACGAGCAGTACTTC. Its translation is CASSQDFRGNEQYF.

The rearrangement joins TRBV11-1 to TRBJ2-1, with 8 bases matching TRBD2. V shed 3 bases and J 6 bases; nucleotides not matched to a gene: 4. The length of the CDR3 is 14 residues. Germline V lookup: CDR1 SGHAT, CDR2 FQDESV (reference sequence). CDR3 sequence (DNA): TGTGCCAGCAGCTTGGGACTAGAACCCAATGAGCAGTTCTTC. Translation gives CASSLGLEPNEQFF.

In the case of this clone: Within the sample, other DNA sequences also encode this same CDR3. The chain joins TRBV4-1 to TRBJ1-2, with D possibly matching TRBD1 (5 bases). The CDR3 runs 13 residues. Trimming took 1 base from V and 5 from J, leaving 8 bases between them. CDR1 and CDR2 from the germline V gene are MGHRA and YSYEKL. This chain's CDR3 is CASSQAGGYGYTF. In DNA, the CDR3 is TGCGCCAGCAGCCAAGCGGGGGGATATGGCTACACCTTC.

The chain links TRBV5-4 to TRBJ2-7; D perhaps matches TRBD1 (5 bases). CDR1 and CDR2 from the germline V gene are SGHNT and YYREEE (reference sequence). V was clipped by 0 bases and J by 4 bases, with 11 bases between them. This CDR3 region has 14 residues. The CDR3 bases are TGTGCCAGCAGCTTGGAGCAGGGTCGGTACGAGCAGTACTTC. Amino acids: CASSLEQGRYEQYF.

This clone was seen repeatedly, ten times or more. The V gene is TRBV7-9, the J gene TRBJ2-1; 7 bases align to TRBD2. V gave up 4 bases and J gave up 9 bases; unmatched junction bases: 9. Per germline, CDR1 SEHNR and CDR2 FQNEAQ (reference sequence). This CDR3 spans 14 amino acids. CDR3 sequence reads: CASSYTSPGGEQFF. DNA of the CDR3: TGTGCCAGCAGCTACACTTCCCCGGGGGGTGAGCAGTTCTTC.

This chain connects TRBV19 to TRBJ2-3, with 12 positions matching TRBD2. In germline, CDR1 is LNHDA, CDR2 SQIVND (reference sequence). The CDR3 runs to 16 residues. After removal of 5 bases from V and 9 bases from J, the junction contained 12 bases not matched to a gene. The CDR3 nucleotides are TGTGCCAGTAGTTTCCTGCTAGCGGGAGGGTTGACAACGCAGTATTTT. It yields the protein CASSFLLAGGLTTQYF.

The chain is built from TRBV7-2 and TRBJ2-3, with 8 bases lining up with TRBD1. Unmatched junction bases numbered 6, after V lost 3 bases and J lost 4 bases. The V gene's germline CDR1 is SGHTA and CDR2 FQGNSA. The CDR3 runs 15 residues. DNA of the CDR3: TGTGCCAGCAGCTTCGGGGACAGGCCTGCAGATACGCAGTATTTT. This gives the protein CASSFGDRPADTQYF.

The chain couples TRBV19 to TRBJ2-7; TRBD1 matches 10 bases. V shed 6 bases and J 2 bases; nucleotides not matched to a gene: 4. Germline V gives CDR1 LNHDA, CDR2 SQIVND (reference sequence). The CDR3 is made up of 14 amino acids. CDR3 amino acids: CASSRQGATYEQYF. The CDR3 DNA reads TGTGCCAGTAGCAGACAGGGGGCGACCTACGAGCAGTACTTC.

The chain employs TRBV5-4 and TRBJ2-1; TRBD2 agrees at 8 bases. The CDR3 runs to 15 residues. From germline, CDR1 is SGHNT and CDR2 YYREEE (reference sequence). The junction had 7 bases not matched to a gene; V was cut back by 1 base and J by 7 bases. DNA for the CDR3: TGTGCCAGCAGCTTGCCTAGCGGGTACTATAATGAGCAGTTCTTC. This encodes CASSLPSGYYNEQFF.

This chain uses TRBV3-1 (or the pseudogene TRBV3-2) with TRBJ1-1; 9 nucleotides agree with TRBD1. V was clipped by 2 bases and J by 7 bases; unmatched bases: 5. Germline CDR1 is LGHDT and CDR2 is YNNKEL (reference sequence). The CDR3 length is 14 residues. The CDR3 loop is CASSQSTGGYEAFF. The CDR3 DNA reads TGTGCCAGCAGCCAATCGACAGGGGGTTATGAAGCTTTCTTT.

This clone has a count of ten or more. The rearrangement uses TRBV28 and TRBJ2-7, with 8 bases aligning to TRBD2. In germline, CDR1 is MDHEN, CDR2 SYDVKM. The CDR3 runs to 17 residues. V gave up 3 bases and J gave up 3 bases; unmatched junction bases: 13. This CDR3 is CASSFWEPGLGLYEQYF. CDR3 DNA: TGTGCCAGCAGTTTTTGGGAACCGGGACTAGGTCTCTACGAGCAGTACTTC.

This clone was observed a few times. The chain employs TRBV11-2 and TRBJ2-1, with D perhaps TRBD1 (6 bases). The V gene lost 6 bases and the J gene lost 4 bases, with 13 bases spanning the gap. Germline V gene lookup returns CDR1 SGHAT and CDR2 FQNNGV. There are 14 residues in the CDR3. CDR3 bases: TGTGCCAGCAGTGGGGGCAGGATTTACAATGAGCAGTTCTTC. Translated, it gives CASSGGRIYNEQFF.

V usage is TRBV7-3 and J usage is TRBJ2-1, with 8 bases that match TRBD2. CDR3 length: 17 amino acids. Germline trimming cut 2 bases from V and 4 bases from J; bases unmatched to any gene: 10. CDR1 is SGHTA and CDR2 is FQGTGA in the germline V gene. The chain's CDR3 is CASSLESPGLGYNEQFF. CDR3 bases: TGTGCCAGCAGCTTAGAGAGTCCGGGACTAGGATACAATGAGCAGTTCTTC. The full variable domain, its missing parts supplied by reference TRBV7-3 and TRBJ2-1, is GAGVSQTPSNKVTEKGKYVELRCDPISGHTALYWYRQSLGQGPEFLIYFQGTGAADDSGLPNDRFFAVRPEGSVSTLKIQRTERGDSAVYLCASSLESPGLGYNEQFFGPGTRLTVL.

The chain combines TRBV7-3 with TRBJ2-3; 10 positions match TRBD2. Germline V gives CDR1 SGHTA, CDR2 FQGTGA. Unmatched junction bases numbered 2, after V lost 1 base and J lost 1 base. The CDR3 totals 16 residues. The CDR3 spells CASSLIAGGGTDTQYF. CDR3 nucleotide sequence: TGTGCCAGCAGCTTAATAGCGGGGGGAGGCACAGATACGCAGTATTTT.

CDR3: CASSYAGGTGELFF. The CDR3 DNA reads as TGTGCCAGCAGTTATGCAGGGGGCACCGGGGAGCTGTTTTTT. This chain joins TRBV6-5 and TRBJ2-2; the match to TRBD1 covers 7 bases. Trimming took 3 bases from V and 4 from J; bases not matched to a gene: 2. The CDR3 has 14 amino acids. CDR1 MNHEY and CDR2 SVGAGI come from the germline V gene.

This clone has just one count. The chain joins TRBV6-6 to TRBJ1-6, with 7 bases identical to TRBD1. The germline V gene encodes CDR1 MNHNY and CDR2 SVGAGI (reference sequence). The junction had 2 bases not matched to a gene; V was cut back by 0 bases and J by 6 bases. The CDR3 is made up of 15 amino acids. The CDR3 DNA reads TGTGCCAGCAGTTACTCGGGACAGCGTAATTCACCCCTCCACTTT. This gives the protein CASSYSGQRNSPLHF.

The V and J genes are TRBV29-1 and TRBJ2-3; 8 nucleotides line up with TRBD2. J lost 0 bases, V lost 8 bases, and 7 bases had no gene match. The CDR3 extends over 14 amino acids. Germline lookup yields CDR1 SQVTM and CDR2 ANQGSEA. The DNA of the CDR3 is TGCAGCTTAAGCGGGAGCTCTAGCACAGATACGCAGTATTTT. Protein product: CSLSGSSSTDTQYF.

The V call is TRBV5-1, the J call TRBJ1-1; unclear D gene. V shed 4 bases and J shed 6 bases, with 10 bases lying between them. Per germline, CDR1 SGHRS and CDR2 YFSETQ. The CDR3 covers 12 residues. The chain's CDR3 is CASSPGRAEAFF. Here the CDR3 DNA reads TGCGCCAGCAGCCCTGGGAGGGCTGAAGCTTTCTTT.

The count of this clone is one. The gene calls are TRBV12-3 or TRBV12-4 and TRBJ1-1, with a weak D call TRBD1 (6 bases). Trimming cost V 6 bases and J 8 bases, with 13 bases left between them. The CDR3 consists of 12 residues. In nucleotides, the CDR3 is TGTGCCAGCAGCCGGGACAAGCCGGAAGCTTTCTTT. It translates to CASSRDKPEAFF.

The chain links TRBV3-1 (or the pseudogene TRBV3-2) to TRBJ1-3; 7 nucleotides match TRBD1. The germline V gene has CDR1 LGHDT and CDR2 YNNKEL (reference sequence). The CDR3 is 17 residues long. V shed 2 bases, J shed 0 bases, and the junction held 7 bases outside the gene matches. CDR3 sequence: CASSQSGQAYSGNTIYF. Written as DNA, the CDR3 is TGTGCCAGCAGCCAAAGCGGACAGGCCTACTCTGGAAACACCATATATTTT.

The chain joins TRBV11-2 to TRBJ1-2; perhaps TRBD1 as D (6 bases). CDR3 size: 15 residues. The V end lost 1 base, the J end lost 4 bases, and 13 bases lay between the germline ends. Per germline, CDR1 SGHAT and CDR2 FQNNGV. CDR3: CASSLVPGTSYGYTF. The CDR3 DNA is TGTGCCAGCAGCTTAGTCCCTGGGACAAGCTATGGCTACACCTTC.